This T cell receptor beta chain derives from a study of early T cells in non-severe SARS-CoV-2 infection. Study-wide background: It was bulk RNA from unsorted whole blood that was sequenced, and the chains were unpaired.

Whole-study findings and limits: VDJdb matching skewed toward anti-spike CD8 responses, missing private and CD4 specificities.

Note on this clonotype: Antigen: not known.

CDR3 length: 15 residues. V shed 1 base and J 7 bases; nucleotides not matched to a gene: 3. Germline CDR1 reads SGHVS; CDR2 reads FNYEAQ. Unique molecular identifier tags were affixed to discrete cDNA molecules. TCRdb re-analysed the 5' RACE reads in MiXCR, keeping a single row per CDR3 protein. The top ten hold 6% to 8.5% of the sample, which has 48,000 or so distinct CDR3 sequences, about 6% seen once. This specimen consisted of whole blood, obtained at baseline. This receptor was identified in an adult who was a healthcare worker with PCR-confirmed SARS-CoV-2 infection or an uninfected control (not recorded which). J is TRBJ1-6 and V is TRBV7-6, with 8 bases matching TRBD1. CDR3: CASSLEDRANSPLHF. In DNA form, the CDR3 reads TGTGCCAGCAGCTTAGAGGACAGGGCCAATTCACCCCTCCACTTT. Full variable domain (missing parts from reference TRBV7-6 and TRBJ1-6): GAGVSQSPRYKVTKRGQDVALRCDPISGHVSLYWYRQALGQGPEFLTYFNYEAQQDKSGLPNDRFSAERPEGSISTLTIQRTEQRDSAMYRCASSLEDRANSPLHFGNGTRLTVT.